Listed below are T cell receptor beta chains from one sample, sequenced in a study of T-cell memory formation after mild COVID-19. Via MiXCR, TCRdb re-called the 5' RACE reads, giving one row per CDR3 protein. There are about 290,000 distinct CDR3 sequences in the sample; 18% occur only once, and more than 20% lies in the top ten. Source material: PBMCs or a T cell subset sorted from them (not recorded which). The receptors come from a man between 18 and 29 years old who had mild COVID-19 (a few samples of this study predate the infection). Cell type and time point are not known. The CDR3 runs from the conserved cysteine through the conserved F or W. A D gene is named only where the DNA matches it firmly. Clone size is given for some rows only: seen once, a few or many times, or a class if the clone is expanded.

clone_size d_call j_call v_call cdr3_nt cdr3_aa
few TRBD2 TRBJ2-2 TRBV7-3 TGTGCCAGCAGCTTAACCCCCACTAGCGGGGGCACCGGGGAGCTGTTTTTT CASSLTPTSGGTGELFF
- TRBD1 TRBJ1-2 TRBV6-6 TGTGCCAGCAGTTATGAGGGACAGGGAATGGGCTACACCTTC CASSYEGQGMGYTF
many - TRBJ2-7 TRBV6-5 TGTGCCAGCAGTTACTCGGTTCTTGGAGGCTACGAGCAGTACTTC CASSYSVLGGYEQYF
- - TRBJ2-2 TRBV6-5 TGTGCCAGCAGTTACCTGGGTTCCGGGGAGCTGTTTTTT CASSYLGSGELFF
few TRBD1 TRBJ1-2 TRBV25-1 TGTGCCAGCAGTGACTTCAGGGGGCCTGGGGGCTACACCTTC CASSDFRGPGGYTF
few - TRBJ2-5 TRBV29-1 TGCAGCGGGGAAGAGACCCAGTACTTC CSGEETQYF
few TRBD2 TRBJ2-2 TRBV7-3 TGTGCCAGCAGCTTAAGGTCTAGCGGGGGACTGGGCACCGGGGAGCTGTTTTTT CASSLRSSGGLGTGELFF
once TRBD2 TRBJ2-3 TRBV29-1 TGCAGCGTTGTTAGCGGGGGGCCGGATACGCAGTATTTT CSVVSGGPDTQYF
- TRBD1 TRBJ2-5 TRBV24-1 TGTGCCACCAGTGGCATACCGGGACAGGCGGAAGAGACCCAGTACTTC CATSGIPGQAEETQYF
- - TRBJ2-7 TRBV7-6 TGTGCCAGCAGCTTATTTGGGGGGACCTACGAGCAGTACTTC CASSLFGGTYEQYF
- - TRBJ1-2 TRBV29-1 TGCAGCGTTCCCCATCCGGCGGGCGATGGCTACACCTTC CSVPHPAGDGYTF
few - TRBJ2-2 TRBV6-2/TRBV6-3 TGTGCCAGCAGTAAGCGGACTGGCACCGGGGAGCTGTTTTTT CASSKRTGTGELFF
many - TRBJ1-2 TRBV7-3 TGTGCCAGCAGCGAGGGGGGGAGTGGCTACACCTTC CASSEGGSGYTF
few - TRBJ2-1 TRBV5-4 TGTGCCAGCAACGGGGCCTCTAGCAATGAGCAGTTCTTC CASNGASSNEQFF
many - TRBJ2-1 TRBV4-3 TGCGCCAGCAGCCAAGAGTCTGCTGTGGAGCAGTTCTTC CASSQESAVEQFF